This TCR beta chain was captured by sequencing in a study of blood T cell repertoires in COVID-19. The J segment lost 7 bases and the V segment lost 7 bases, leaving 9 bases of the junction unmatched. In germline, CDR1 is SQVTM, CDR2 ANQGSEA. The CDR3 runs 15 residues. Authors' processing steps: Researchers report that nucleated cell counts were estimated from reference gene primer amplification. Sequencing used immunoSEQ multiplex PCR; TCRdb keeps in-frame clones, though not all of them. That table is the source of V, J and clone size, and D and trimming were worked out from the DNA. The table has a few hundred thousand clones, 65% to 85% seen once. The cohort comprised adults aged roughly 18 to 90 years residing in approximately 25 US areas. Which cohort a participant joined came from the clinical history participants gave.

The source of this sequence is a middle-aged man who had recovered from COVID-19. The genes are TRBV29-1 and TRBJ2-1; 14 bases match TRBD2. Sequencing was done on a sample of PBMCs or T cells enriched from blood (not recorded which). In DNA form, the CDR3 reads TGCAGCGCCTCCGGGACTAGCGGGAGATCGAATGAGCAGTTCTTC. It specifies CSASGTSGRSNEQFF.